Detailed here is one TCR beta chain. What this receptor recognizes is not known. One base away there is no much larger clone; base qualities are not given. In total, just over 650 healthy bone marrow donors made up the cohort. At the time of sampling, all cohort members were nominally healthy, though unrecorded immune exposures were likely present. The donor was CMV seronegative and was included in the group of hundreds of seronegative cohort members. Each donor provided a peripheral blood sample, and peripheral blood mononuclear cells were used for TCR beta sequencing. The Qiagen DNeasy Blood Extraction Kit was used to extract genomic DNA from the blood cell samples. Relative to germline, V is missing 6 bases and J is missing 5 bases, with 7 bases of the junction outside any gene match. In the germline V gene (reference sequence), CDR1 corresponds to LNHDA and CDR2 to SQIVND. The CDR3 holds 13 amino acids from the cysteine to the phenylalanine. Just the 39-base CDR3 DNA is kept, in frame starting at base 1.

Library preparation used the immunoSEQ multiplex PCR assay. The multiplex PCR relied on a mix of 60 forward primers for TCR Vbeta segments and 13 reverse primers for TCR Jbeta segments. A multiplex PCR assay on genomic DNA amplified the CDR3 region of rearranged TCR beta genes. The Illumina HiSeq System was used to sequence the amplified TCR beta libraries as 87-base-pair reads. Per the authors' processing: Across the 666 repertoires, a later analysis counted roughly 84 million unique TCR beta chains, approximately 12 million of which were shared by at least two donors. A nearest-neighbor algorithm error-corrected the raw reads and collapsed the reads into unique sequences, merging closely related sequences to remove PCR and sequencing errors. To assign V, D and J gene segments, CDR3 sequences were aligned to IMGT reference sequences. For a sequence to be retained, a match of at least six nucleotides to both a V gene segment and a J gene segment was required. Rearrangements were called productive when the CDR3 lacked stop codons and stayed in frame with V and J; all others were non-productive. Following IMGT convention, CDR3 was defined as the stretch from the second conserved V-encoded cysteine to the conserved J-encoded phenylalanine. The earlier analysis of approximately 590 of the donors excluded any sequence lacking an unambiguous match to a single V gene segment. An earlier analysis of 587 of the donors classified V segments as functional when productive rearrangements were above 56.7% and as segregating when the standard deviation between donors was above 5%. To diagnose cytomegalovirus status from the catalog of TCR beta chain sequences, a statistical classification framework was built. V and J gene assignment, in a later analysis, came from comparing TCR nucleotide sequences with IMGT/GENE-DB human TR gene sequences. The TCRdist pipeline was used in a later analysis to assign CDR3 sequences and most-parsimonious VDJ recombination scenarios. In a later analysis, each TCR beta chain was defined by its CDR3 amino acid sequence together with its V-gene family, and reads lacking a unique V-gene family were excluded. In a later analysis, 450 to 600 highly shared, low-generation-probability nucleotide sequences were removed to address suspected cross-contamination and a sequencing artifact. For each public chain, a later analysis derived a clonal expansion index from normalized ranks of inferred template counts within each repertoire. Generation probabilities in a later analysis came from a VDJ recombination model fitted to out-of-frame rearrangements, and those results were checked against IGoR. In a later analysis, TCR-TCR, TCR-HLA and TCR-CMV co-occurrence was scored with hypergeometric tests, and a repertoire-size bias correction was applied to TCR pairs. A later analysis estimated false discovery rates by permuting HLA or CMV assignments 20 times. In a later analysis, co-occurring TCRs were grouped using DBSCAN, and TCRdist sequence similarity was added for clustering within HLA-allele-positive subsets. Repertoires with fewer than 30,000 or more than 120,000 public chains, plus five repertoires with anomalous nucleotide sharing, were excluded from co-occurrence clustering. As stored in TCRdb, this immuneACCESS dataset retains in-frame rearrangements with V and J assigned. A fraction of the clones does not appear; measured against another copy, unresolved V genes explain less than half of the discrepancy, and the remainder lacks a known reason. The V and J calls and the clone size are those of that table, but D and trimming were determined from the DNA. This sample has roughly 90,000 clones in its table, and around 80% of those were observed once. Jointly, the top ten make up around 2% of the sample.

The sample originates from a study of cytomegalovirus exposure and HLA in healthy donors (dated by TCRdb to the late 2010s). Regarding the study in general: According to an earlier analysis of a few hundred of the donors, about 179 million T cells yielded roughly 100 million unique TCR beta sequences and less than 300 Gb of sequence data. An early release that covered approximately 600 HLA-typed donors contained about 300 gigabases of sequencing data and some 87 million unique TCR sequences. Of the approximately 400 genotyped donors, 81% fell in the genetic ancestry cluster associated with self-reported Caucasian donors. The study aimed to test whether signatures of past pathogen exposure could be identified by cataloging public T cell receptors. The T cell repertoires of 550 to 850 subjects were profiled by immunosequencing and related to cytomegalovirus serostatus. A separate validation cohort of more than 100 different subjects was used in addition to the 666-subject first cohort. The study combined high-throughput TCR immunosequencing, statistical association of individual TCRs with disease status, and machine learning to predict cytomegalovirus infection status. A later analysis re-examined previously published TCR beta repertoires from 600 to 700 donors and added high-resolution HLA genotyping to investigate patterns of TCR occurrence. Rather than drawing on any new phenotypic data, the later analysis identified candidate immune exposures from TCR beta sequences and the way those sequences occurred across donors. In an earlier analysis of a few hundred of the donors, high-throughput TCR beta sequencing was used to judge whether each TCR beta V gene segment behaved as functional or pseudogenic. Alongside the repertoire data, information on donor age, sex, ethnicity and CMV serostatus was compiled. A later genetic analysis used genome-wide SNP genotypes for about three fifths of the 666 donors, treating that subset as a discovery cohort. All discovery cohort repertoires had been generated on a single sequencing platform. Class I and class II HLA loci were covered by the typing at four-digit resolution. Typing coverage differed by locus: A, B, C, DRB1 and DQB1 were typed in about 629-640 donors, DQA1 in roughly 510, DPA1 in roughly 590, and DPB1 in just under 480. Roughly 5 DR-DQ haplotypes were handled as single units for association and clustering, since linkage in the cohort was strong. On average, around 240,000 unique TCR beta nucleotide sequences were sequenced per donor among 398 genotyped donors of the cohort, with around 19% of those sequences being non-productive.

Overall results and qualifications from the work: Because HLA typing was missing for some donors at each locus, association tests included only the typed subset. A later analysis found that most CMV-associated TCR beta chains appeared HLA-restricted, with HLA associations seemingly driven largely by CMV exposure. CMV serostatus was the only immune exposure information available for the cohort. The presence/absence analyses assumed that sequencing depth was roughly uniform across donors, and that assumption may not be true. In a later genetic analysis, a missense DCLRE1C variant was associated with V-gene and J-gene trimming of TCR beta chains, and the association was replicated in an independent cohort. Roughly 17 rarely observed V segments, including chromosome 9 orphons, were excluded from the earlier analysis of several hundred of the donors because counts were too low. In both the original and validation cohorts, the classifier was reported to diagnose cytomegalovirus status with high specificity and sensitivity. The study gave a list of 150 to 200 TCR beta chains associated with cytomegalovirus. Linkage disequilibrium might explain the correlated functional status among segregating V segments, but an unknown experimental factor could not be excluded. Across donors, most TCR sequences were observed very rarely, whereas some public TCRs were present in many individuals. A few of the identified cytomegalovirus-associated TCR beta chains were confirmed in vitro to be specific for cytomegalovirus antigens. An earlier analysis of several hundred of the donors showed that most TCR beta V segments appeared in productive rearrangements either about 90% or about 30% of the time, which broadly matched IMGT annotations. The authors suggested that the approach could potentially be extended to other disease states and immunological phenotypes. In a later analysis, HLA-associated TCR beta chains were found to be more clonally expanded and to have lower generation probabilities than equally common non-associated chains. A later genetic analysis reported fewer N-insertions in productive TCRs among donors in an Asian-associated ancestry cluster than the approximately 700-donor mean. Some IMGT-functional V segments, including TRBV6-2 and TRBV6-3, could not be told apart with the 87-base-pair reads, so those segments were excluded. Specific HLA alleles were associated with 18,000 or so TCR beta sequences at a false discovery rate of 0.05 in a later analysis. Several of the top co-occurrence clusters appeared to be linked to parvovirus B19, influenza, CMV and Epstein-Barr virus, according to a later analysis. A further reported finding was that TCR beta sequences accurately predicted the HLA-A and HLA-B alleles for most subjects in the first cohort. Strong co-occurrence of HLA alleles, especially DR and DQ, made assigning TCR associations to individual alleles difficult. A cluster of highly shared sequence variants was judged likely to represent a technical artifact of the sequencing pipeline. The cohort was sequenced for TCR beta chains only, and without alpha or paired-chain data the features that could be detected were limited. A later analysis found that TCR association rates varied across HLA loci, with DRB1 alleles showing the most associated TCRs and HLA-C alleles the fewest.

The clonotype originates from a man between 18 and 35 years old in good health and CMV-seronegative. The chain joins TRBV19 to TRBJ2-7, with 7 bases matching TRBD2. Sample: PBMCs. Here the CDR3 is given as CASSPTSSHEQYF. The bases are TGTGCCAGTAGCCCGACTAGCAGCCACGAGCAGTACTTC.